The 19 T cell receptor beta chains presented below share a single source sample, sequenced in a study of shared clonotypes between healthy human individuals. The repertoire was sequenced with immunoSEQ multiplex PCR; TCRdb's copy has only in-frame clones and lacks some. The sample lists 1.4 million or so clones, about 98.5% occurring once. The sequencing sample was made of naive CD4+ T cells sorted from blood. Subset described: CD45RA+ positively selected. The receptor set was obtained from a young man in good health.

The chain carries TRBV9 and TRBJ2-1; TRBD2 agrees at 10 bases. Germline V gene sequence: CDR1 SGDLS, CDR2 YYNGEE. J lost 10 bases, V lost 4 bases, and 8 bases had no gene match. This CDR3 is 14 amino acids long. CDR3 sequence reads: CASSPAGAGGEQFF. CDR3 DNA: TGTGCCAGCAGCCCCGCGGGAGCGGGAGGGGAGCAGTTCTTC.

This clone has just one count. For the CDR3, the DNA is TGTGCCAGCAGTTTCCGGGGAATGAACACTGAAGCTTTCTTT. Protein sequence: CASSFRGMNTEAFF. The rearrangement uses TRBV28 and TRBJ1-1; D not resolved. The CDR3 has 14 residues. V was cut by 3 bases and J by 0 bases, with 8 bases left in between. Germline lookup yields CDR1 MDHEN and CDR2 SYDVKM.

The rearrangement links TRBV15 to TRBJ1-2; D perhaps matches TRBD1 (5 bases). The CDR3 is 18 residues long. Germline CDR1 and CDR2: LNHNV and YYDKDF (reference sequence). Trimming left V 0 bases short and J 3 bases short, with 20 bases between. Here the CDR3 reads CATSRDRGFLGGDYGYTF. The CDR3 DNA sequence: TGTGCCACCAGCAGAGATCGGGGGTTTCTTGGGGGTGACTATGGCTACACCTTC.

Concerning this clone: This same CDR3 is encoded by further DNA sequences in the sample. The rearrangement uses TRBV27 and TRBJ2-3, with TRBD2 matching over 7 bases. In germline, CDR1 is MNHEY, CDR2 SMNVEV (reference sequence). This CDR3 region has 14 residues. V lost 3 bases and J lost 1; bases outside the gene matches: 1. The CDR3 reads CASSLLAGTDTQYF. In nucleotides, the CDR3 is TGTGCCAGCAGTTTGCTAGCGGGCACAGATACGCAGTATTTT.

Turning to this clone: Other DNA sequences in the sample encode the same CDR3. The gene calls are TRBV28 and TRBJ1-2; no reliable D call. This CDR3 is built from 13 residues. Germline V lookup: CDR1 MDHEN, CDR2 SYDVKM. Trimming stripped 3 bases from V and 2 bases from J, with 7 bases between. Written as DNA, the CDR3 is TGTGCCAGCAGTTTGGAGGGAAACTATGGCTACACCTTC. Encoded protein: CASSLEGNYGYTF.

This chain links TRBV5-1 with TRBJ2-7, with no clear D. This CDR3 contains 17 residues. The V end lost 0 bases, the J end lost 0 bases, and 16 bases lay between the germline ends. Germline values: CDR1 SGHRS, CDR2 YFSETQ. The CDR3 nucleotides are TGCGCCAGCAGCTTGGGACTGTCCGGCGCAACCTCCTACGAGCAGTACTTC. Translation: CASSLGLSGATSYEQYF.

The V and J genes are TRBV28 and TRBJ2-2; no clear D gene. Trimming pared 4 bases from V and 1 base from J, leaving 16 bases between. Germline CDR1 MDHEN, CDR2 SYDVKM. CDR3 length: 17 residues. The DNA of the CDR3 is TGTGCCAGCAGTTCACGGTTACGGGCAGGGAACACCGGGGAGCTGTTTTTT. The encoded protein is CASSSRLRAGNTGELFF.

This chain connects TRBV7-6 to TRBJ2-1; D gene uncertain. Per the germline V gene, CDR1 is SGHVS and CDR2 is FNYEAQ. The CDR3 extends over 14 amino acids. V was trimmed by 2 bases and J by 7 bases, leaving 12 bases between them. Written as DNA, the CDR3 is TGTGCCAGCAGCTTACGAGATATTACAAATGAGCAGTTCTTC. Encoded protein: CASSLRDITNEQFF.

With regard to this clone: The germline gene is not matched at one end of the junction; a read error may be the cause. Other DNA sequences in the sample encode the same CDR3. This chain links TRBV7-9 with TRBJ2-2, with D hard to call. This CDR3 region has 17 residues. Germline V lookup: CDR1 SEHNR, CDR2 FQNEAQ (reference sequence). The DNA for the CDR3 is TGTGCCAGCAGTTTAGCAGGATCCCGGCAAAACACCGGGGAGCTGTTTTTT. It is translated as CASSLAGSRQNTGELFF.

The chain joins TRBV7-2 to TRBJ2-1; weak D call: TRBD2 (6 bases). The ends were cut back, 1 base at V and 6 bases at J, with 10 bases in the middle. Germline V lookup: CDR1 SGHTA, CDR2 FQGNSA. The CDR3 is 14 residues long. The CDR3 DNA is TGTGCCAGCAGCTTAGTTACTAGCTCCAATGAGCAGTTCTTC. It specifies CASSLVTSSNEQFF. The full variable domain, completed using reference TRBV7-2 and TRBJ2-1, is GAGVSQSPSNKVTEKGKDVELRCDPISGHTALYWYRQSLGQGLEFLIYFQGNSAPDKSGLPSDRFSAERTGGSVSTLTIQRTQQEDSAVYLCASSLVTSSNEQFFGPGTRLTVL.

The chain is built from TRBV7-9 and TRBJ2-1; 7 bases map to TRBD1. CDR1 and CDR2 from the germline V gene are SEHNR and FQNEAQ (reference sequence). The V gene end was trimmed by 3 bases and the J gene end by 6 bases; junction bases not matched to a gene: 5. CDR3 length equals 14 residues. The DNA for the CDR3 is TGTGCCAGCAGCTTGACGGACAGGTCCAATGAGCAGTTCTTC. Translating it yields CASSLTDRSNEQFF.

The rearrangement joins TRBV6-1 to TRBJ2-3; D is unresolved. CDR1 and CDR2 from the germline V gene are MNHNS and SASEGT. Trimming cost V 2 bases and J 0 bases, with 9 bases left between them. There are 15 residues in the CDR3. CDR3: CASSESYSSTDTQYF. The DNA for the CDR3 is TGTGCCAGCAGTGAAAGTTACTCTAGCACAGATACGCAGTATTTT.

This chain joins TRBV5-1 and TRBJ2-7; 7 nucleotides align to TRBD2. The V segment lost 4 bases and the J segment 0 bases; nucleotides outside the gene matches: 10. This CDR3 spans 16 amino acids. Per germline, CDR1 SGHRS and CDR2 YFSETQ. DNA of the CDR3: TGCGCCAGCAGCCCGGAGGGTAGCGGGTCCTCCTACGAGCAGTACTTC. Protein product: CASSPEGSGSSYEQYF. Variable domain in full (rest from reference TRBV5-1 and TRBJ2-7): KAGVTQTPRYLIKTRGQQVTLSCSPISGHRSVSWYQQTPGQGLQFLFEYFSETQRNKGNFPGRFSGRQFSNSRSEMNVSTLELGDSALYLCASSPEGSGSSYEQYFGPGTRLTVT.

The genes are TRBV18 and TRBJ1-2; weak D call: TRBD1 (5 bases). The germline CDR1 and CDR2 sequences are KGHSH and LQKENI. The CDR3 has 14 amino acids. V lost 0 bases, J lost 8 bases, and 13 bases lay in between. Here the CDR3 reads CASSPPTGTGGYTF. The CDR3 nucleotides are TGTGCCAGCTCACCACCCACCGGGACGGGCGGCTACACCTTC.

The chain combines TRBV5-4 with TRBJ2-1; the match to TRBD2 covers 10 bases. Trimming took 0 bases from V and 1 from J; bases not matched to a gene: 4. Germline values: CDR1 SGHNT, CDR2 YYREEE (reference sequence). The CDR3 loop spans 17 amino acids. The CDR3 nucleotides read TGTGCCAGCAGCTTGGGGCCTAGCGGGAGTTCCTACAATGAGCAGTTCTTC. It yields the protein CASSLGPSGSSYNEQFF.

The genes are TRBV28 and TRBJ2-7; TRBD1 is a possible D gene (5 bases). CDR3 size: 15 residues. Looked up from germline, CDR1 is MDHEN and CDR2 is SYDVKM. Trimming removed 7 bases at V and 2 bases at J, with 18 bases between. Here the CDR3 DNA reads TGTGCCAGCAATTCCCGTGGGGCAGGGACCTACGAGCAGTACTTC. Residues: CASNSRGAGTYEQYF.

The chain employs TRBV29-1 and TRBJ2-4; TRBD2 aligns across 7 bases. Looked up from germline, CDR1 is SQVTM and CDR2 is ANQGSEA. The CDR3 loop spans 15 amino acids. Trimming cost V 6 bases and J 1 base; bases outside gene matches: 9. The CDR3 region is CSVELAIMAKNIQYF. The CDR3 nucleotides are TGCAGCGTCGAACTAGCGATTATGGCCAAAAACATTCAGTACTTC.

The rearrangement joins TRBV7-9 to TRBJ2-7; D is perhaps TRBD1 (6 bases). Germline V gives CDR1 SEHNR, CDR2 FQNEAQ (reference sequence). The CDR3 contains 15 residues. Trimming took 1 base from V and 4 from J, leaving 14 bases between them. CDR3 loop: CASSLVSGAGYEQYF. Here the CDR3 DNA reads TGTGCCAGCAGCTTAGTATCAGGGGCTGGGTACGAGCAGTACTTC.

About this clone: A much more abundant neighbour one base away suggests this may be a read error. This chain uses TRBV10-2 with TRBJ2-5; D uncertain. This CDR3 comprises 11 residues. The germline V and J ends were trimmed by 6 bases and 2 bases, with 4 bases remaining between them. Germline loops: CDR1 WSHSY, CDR2 SAAADI. CDR3 DNA sequence: TGCGCCAGCAGATTACAAGAGACCCAGTACTTC. The encoded protein is CASRLQETQYF.